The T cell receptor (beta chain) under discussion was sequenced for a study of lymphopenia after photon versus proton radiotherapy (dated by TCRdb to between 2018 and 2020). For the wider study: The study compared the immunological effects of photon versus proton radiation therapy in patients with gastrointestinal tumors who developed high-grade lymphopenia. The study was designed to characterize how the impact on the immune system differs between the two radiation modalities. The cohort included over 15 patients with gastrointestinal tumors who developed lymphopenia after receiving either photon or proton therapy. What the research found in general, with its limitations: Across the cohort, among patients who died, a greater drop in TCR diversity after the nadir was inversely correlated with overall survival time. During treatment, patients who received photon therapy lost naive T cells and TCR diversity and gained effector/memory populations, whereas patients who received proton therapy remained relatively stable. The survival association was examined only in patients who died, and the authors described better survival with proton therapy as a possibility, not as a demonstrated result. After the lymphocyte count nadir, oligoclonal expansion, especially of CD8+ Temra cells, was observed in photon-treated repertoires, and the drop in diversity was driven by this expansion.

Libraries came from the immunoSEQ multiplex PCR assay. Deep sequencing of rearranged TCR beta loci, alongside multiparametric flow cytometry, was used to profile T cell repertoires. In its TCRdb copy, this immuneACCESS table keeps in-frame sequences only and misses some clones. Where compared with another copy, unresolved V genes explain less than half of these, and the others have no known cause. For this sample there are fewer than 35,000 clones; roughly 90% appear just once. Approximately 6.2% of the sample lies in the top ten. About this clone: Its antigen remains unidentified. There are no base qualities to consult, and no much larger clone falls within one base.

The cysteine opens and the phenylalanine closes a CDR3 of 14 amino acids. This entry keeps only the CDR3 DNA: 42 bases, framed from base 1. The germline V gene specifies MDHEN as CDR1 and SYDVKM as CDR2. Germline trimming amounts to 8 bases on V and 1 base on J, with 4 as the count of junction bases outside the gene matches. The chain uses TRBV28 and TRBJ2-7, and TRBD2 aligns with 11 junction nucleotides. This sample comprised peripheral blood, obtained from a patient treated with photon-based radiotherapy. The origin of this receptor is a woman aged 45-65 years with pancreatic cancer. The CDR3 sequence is CASGTSGPSYEQYF. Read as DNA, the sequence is TGTGCCAGCGGGACTAGCGGCCCGTCCTACGAGCAGTACTTC.